This T cell receptor beta chain was captured by sequencing in a study of T-cell memory formation after mild COVID-19. Overall study findings and caveats: The SARS-CoV-2 specificity of second-wave clones reaching peak at day 37 remained unverified. Memory from before infection featured some responding clones, which suggests cross-reactive memory joined. Contracting clones from day 15 to 85 showed balanced CD4/CD8; later expanders favored CD4+.

In germline, CDR1 is KGHDR, CDR2 SFDVKD. The germline V and J ends were trimmed by 9 bases and 6 bases, with 17 bases remaining between them. The CDR3 extends over 13 amino acids. For this clonotype: Antigen specificity is unknown.

The authors produced TCR alpha and TCR beta cDNA libraries with sample barcodes and UMIs by 5'RACE using constant-segment primers. MiXCR was run by TCRdb on the 5' RACE reads, yielding one entry per CDR3 protein. This repertoire shows hundreds of thousands of distinct CDR3 sequences, roughly 20% found once; its top ten account for roughly 8.1%. The receptor was isolated from an adult woman who had mild COVID-19 (a few samples of this study predate the infection). Cell type and time point are not known. The source material was PBMCs or a T cell subset sorted from them (not recorded which). This chain uses TRBV24-1 with TRBJ2-7, with D unclear. Here the CDR3 reads CATGARDPTEQYF. CDR3 sequence (DNA): TGTGCCACCGGCGCCCGTGACCCTACCGAGCAGTACTTC.